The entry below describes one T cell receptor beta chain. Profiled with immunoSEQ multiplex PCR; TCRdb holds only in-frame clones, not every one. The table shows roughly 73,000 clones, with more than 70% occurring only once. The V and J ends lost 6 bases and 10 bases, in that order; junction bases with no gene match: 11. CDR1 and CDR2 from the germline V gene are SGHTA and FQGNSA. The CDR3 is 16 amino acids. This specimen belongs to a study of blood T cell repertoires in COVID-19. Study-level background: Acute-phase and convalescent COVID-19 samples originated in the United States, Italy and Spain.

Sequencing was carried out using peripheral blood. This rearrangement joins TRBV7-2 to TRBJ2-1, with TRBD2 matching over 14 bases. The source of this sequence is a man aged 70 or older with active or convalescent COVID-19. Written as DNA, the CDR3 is TGTGCCAGCAGTCCCCCGGGACTAGCGGGAGCGGGAGAGCAGTTCTTC. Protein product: CASSPPGLAGAGEQFF.